This is a list of T cell receptor beta chains from one sample in a study of blood T cell repertoires in COVID-19. The protocol was immunoSEQ multiplex PCR, while the TCRdb copy is restricted to in-frame clones and leaves out a portion. The sample carries fewer than 250,000 clones, around 90% recorded once. Sequencing was performed on peripheral blood. The receptors were sampled from a man under 40 with COVID-19, enrolled during active disease. CDR3s include the opening cysteine and the closing phenylalanine or tryptophan. A D gene is named only where the DNA matches it firmly. Clone size is given for some rows only: seen once, a few or many times, or a class if the clone is expanded.

clone_size | j_call | d_call | v_call | cdr3_nt | cdr3_aa
- | TRBJ2-7 | TRBD1 | TRBV19 | TGTGCCAGTAGTACCGCCGGGACAGAGCACTACGAGCAGTACTTC | CASSTAGTEHYEQYF
- | TRBJ1-5 | - | TRBV7-9 | TGTGCCAGCAGCTTTTCGACACCCCAAGGCAATCAGCCCCAGCATTTT | CASSFSTPQGNQPQHF
- | TRBJ2-3 | TRBD2 | TRBV27 | TGTGCCAGCAGGACAGCGGGGGGCCGGGCAGATACGCAGTATTTT | CASRTAGGRADTQYF
- | TRBJ1-1 | - | TRBV19 | TGTGCCAGTAGTATAGACAGGGGGAACACTGAAGCTTTCTTT | CASSIDRGNTEAFF
- | TRBJ1-2 | TRBD1 | TRBV9 | TGTGCCAGCAGCCCCGGACAGGGTAGCCTCCTTTTC | CASSPGQGSLLF
- | TRBJ1-4 | - | TRBV5-1 | TGCGCCAGCAGCTTGCTATCCGGGGTTCTCCCTGGAAAACTGTTTTTT | CASSLLSGVLPGKLFF
- | TRBJ2-7 | TRBD1 | TRBV10-2 | TGCGCCACACAGGGGTCCTACGAGCAGTACTTC | CATQGSYEQYF
- | TRBJ1-2 | TRBD1 | TRBV7-3 | TGTGCCAGCAGCCGGGACAGGGCCGACATTCTTAACTATGGCTACACCTTC | CASSRDRADILNYGYTF
- | TRBJ1-2 | TRBD1 | TRBV27 | TGTGCCAGCAGTAGATACTTTAGGGACAGGGCAGGTGGCTACACCTTC | CASSRYFRDRAGGYTF
- | TRBJ1-4 | - | TRBV3-1/TRBV3-2 | TGTGCCAGCACCTCTACCGATACAGCTAATGAAAAACTGTTTTTT | CASTSTDTANEKLFF
once | TRBJ1-5 | - | TRBV7-6 | TGTGCCAGCAGCCCTGGACAAGATAGCAATCAGCCCCAGCATTTT | CASSPGQDSNQPQHF
- | TRBJ1-1 | - | TRBV3-1/TRBV3-2 | TGTGCCAGCAGCCCCAGGACGACAGGTGGCACTGAAGCTTTCTTT | CASSPRTTGGTEAFF
- | TRBJ2-3 | TRBD2 | TRBV6-1 | TGTGCCAGCAGTGAGCGGGGACTAGCCCTTGGGGATACGCAGTATTTT | CASSERGLALGDTQYF
- | TRBJ2-5 | - | TRBV4-2 | TGTGCCAGCAGCCAAGCGGAGACCCAGTACTTC | CASSQAETQYF
- | TRBJ1-1 | TRBD1 | TRBV30 | TGTGCCTGGAGTGTAACAGGGGCCAACACTGAAGCTTTCTTT | CAWSVTGANTEAFF
- | TRBJ1-4 | - | TRBV7-9 | TGTGCCAGCAGTTTGACTAGGAATGAAAAACTGTTTTTT | CASSLTRNEKLFF
- | TRBJ1-2 | TRBD1 | TRBV6-5 | TGTGCCAGCAGTCCCGGGACAGCACTAAACTATGGCTACACCTTC | CASSPGTALNYGYTF
- | TRBJ2-4 | - | TRBV7-9 | TGTGCCAGCAGCTTAGACTGGAGTCGAGGTTCCAAAAACATTCAGTACTTC | CASSLDWSRGSKNIQYF
- | TRBJ2-7 | - | TRBV3-1/TRBV3-2 | TGTGCCAGCAGCCAACCAACAGGGCTCGAGCAGTACTTC | CASSQPTGLEQYF
- | TRBJ2-2 | - | TRBV10-3 | TGTGCCATCAGTTCCAGGGATCCGGGCACCGGGGAGCTGTTTTTT | CAISSRDPGTGELFF
- | TRBJ2-1 | - | TRBV10-3 | TGTGCCATCAGGGCACAGGGTGGGTCCTACAATGAGCAGTTCTTC | CAIRAQGGSYNEQFF
- | TRBJ2-5 | - | TRBV18 | TGTGCCAGCTCACCAGCCAGCCAAGAGACCCAGTACTTC | CASSPASQETQYF
- | TRBJ2-1 | TRBD1 | TRBV6-5 | TGTGCCAGCAGTTCAACAGGGGGCTCCTACAATGAGCAGTTCTTC | CASSSTGGSYNEQFF
- | TRBJ2-3 | TRBD2 | TRBV30 | TGTGCCTGGAGTGTACTAGCGGGGGGCCTATACACAGATACGCAGTATTTT | CAWSVLAGGLYTDTQYF
- | TRBJ2-7 | TRBD1 | TRBV6-5 | TGTGCCAGCAGTTACGCCGACAGGGGAGGCCACGAGCAGTACTTC | CASSYADRGGHEQYF
- | TRBJ1-2 | - | TRBV19 | TGTGCCAGTAGAGGACAGCCCCTCCATATCACCTTC | CASRGQPLHITF
- | TRBJ1-4 | - | TRBV20-1 | TGCAGTGCTAGTCATACGTCAGGCAGATCGAATGAAAAACTGTTTTTT | CSASHTSGRSNEKLFF
- | TRBJ1-2 | TRBD1 | TRBV11-2 | TGTGCCAGCACCACCGGGACAGGGGCTATTGGCTACACCTTC | CASTTGTGAIGYTF
- | TRBJ1-6 | TRBD1 | TRBV19 | TGTGCCAGTTCTTTCAGGGGGGATAATTCACCCCTCCACTTT | CASSFRGDNSPLHF
- | TRBJ1-2 | - | TRBV29-1 | TGCAGCGTTGGTTGGGGCTCCTGGGGCTACACCTTC | CSVGWGSWGYTF
- | TRBJ1-3 | - | TRBV19 | TGTGCCAGTACACGGACAGCTGGAAACACCATATATTTT | CASTRTAGNTIYF
- | TRBJ1-1 | - | TRBV5-4 | TGTGCCAGCAGCTTGTGGAGGTTGAACACTGAAGCTTTCTTT | CASSLWRLNTEAFF
- | TRBJ1-5 | TRBD1 | TRBV7-6 | TGTGCCAGCAGCCCAAAGACCTCTGAAGGGGGCGTTCAGCCCCAGCATTTT | CASSPKTSEGGVQPQHF
- | TRBJ1-2 | TRBD1 | TRBV5-1 | TGCGCCAGCAGGGTCGGGACAGGGTCTAACTATGGCTACACCTTC | CASRVGTGSNYGYTF
- | TRBJ1-1 | - | TRBV6-1 | TGTGCCAGCAGTGATCAGTTGGCGGGGGCTTCGGGAAGGACTGAAGCTTTCTTT | CASSDQLAGASGRTEAFF
- | TRBJ2-7 | TRBD2 | TRBV2 | TGTGCCAGCAAGGAGACCCCGGGACTAGACGAGCAGTACTTC | CASKETPGLDEQYF